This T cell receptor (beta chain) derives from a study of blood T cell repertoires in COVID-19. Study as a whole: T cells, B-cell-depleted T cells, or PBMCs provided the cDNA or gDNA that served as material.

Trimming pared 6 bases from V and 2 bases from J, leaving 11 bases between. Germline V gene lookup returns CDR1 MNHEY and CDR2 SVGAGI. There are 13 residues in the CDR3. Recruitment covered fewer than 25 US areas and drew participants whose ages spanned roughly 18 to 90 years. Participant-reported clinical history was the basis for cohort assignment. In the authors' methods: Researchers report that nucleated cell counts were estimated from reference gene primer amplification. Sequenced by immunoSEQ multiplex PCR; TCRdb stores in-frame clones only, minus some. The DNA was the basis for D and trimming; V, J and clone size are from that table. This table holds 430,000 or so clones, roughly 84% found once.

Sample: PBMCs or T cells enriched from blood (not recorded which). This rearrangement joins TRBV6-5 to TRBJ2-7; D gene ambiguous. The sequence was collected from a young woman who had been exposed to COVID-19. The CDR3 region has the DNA TGTGCCAGCAGCCCGGTCGAAGCCTACGAGCAGTACTTC. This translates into CASSPVEAYEQYF.